A selection of T cell receptor beta chains follows, all from one sample in a study of blood T cell repertoires in COVID-19. The data were produced by immunoSEQ multiplex PCR, yet TCRdb's version contains in-frame clones alone and is incomplete. The data show about 62,000 clones, around 86% seen once. Input material: peripheral blood. Receptors were obtained from a man between 70 and 80 years old with acute or convalescent COVID-19. The CDR3 runs from the conserved cysteine through the conserved F or W. Fields, in order: V gene, CDR3 length, clone size, D gene, J gene, CDR3 DNA, CDR3 protein. A D gene is named only where the DNA matches it firmly. Size tells how often a clone was seen (once, few, many) or the class of an expanded clone, and some rows leave it out.

v_call: TRBV3-1/TRBV3-2; cdr3_length: 18; clone_size: NA; d_call: TRBD2; j_call: TRBJ2-7; cdr3_nt: TGTGCCAGCAGCCAAGCGACTAGCGGGAGCCGATTCCCGTACGAGCAGTACTTC; cdr3_aa: CASSQATSGSRFPYEQYF
v_call: TRBV3-1/TRBV3-2; cdr3_length: 11; clone_size: few; d_call: TRBD1; j_call: TRBJ1-1; cdr3_nt: TGTGCCAGCAGCCAGACAGGGGAAGCTTTCTTT; cdr3_aa: CASSQTGEAFF
v_call: TRBV5-1; cdr3_length: 12; clone_size: NA; d_call: NA; j_call: TRBJ1-3; cdr3_nt: TGCGCCAGCAGCTTTGACGGGAACACCATATATTTT; cdr3_aa: CASSFDGNTIYF
v_call: TRBV7-3; cdr3_length: 17; clone_size: few; d_call: TRBD2; j_call: TRBJ2-2; cdr3_nt: TGTGCCAGCAGCCCTCAGACTAGCGGGATCGGCACCGGGGAGCTGTTTTTT; cdr3_aa: CASSPQTSGIGTGELFF
v_call: TRBV7-9; cdr3_length: 15; clone_size: NA; d_call: NA; j_call: TRBJ1-5; cdr3_nt: TGTGCCAGCAGCCAGGACACAGAATCGAGACAGCCCCAGCATTTT; cdr3_aa: CASSQDTESRQPQHF
v_call: TRBV5-5; cdr3_length: 14; clone_size: NA; d_call: TRBD1; j_call: TRBJ2-3; cdr3_nt: TGTGCCAGCAGCTTCAGGGGGTCAACAGATACGCAGTATTTT; cdr3_aa: CASSFRGSTDTQYF
v_call: TRBV6-5; cdr3_length: 14; clone_size: NA; d_call: TRBD1; j_call: TRBJ1-1; cdr3_nt: TGTGCCAGCAGGCAGACAGGGGGCTATCTTGAAGCTTTCTTT; cdr3_aa: CASRQTGGYLEAFF
v_call: TRBV6-6; cdr3_length: 16; clone_size: NA; d_call: NA; j_call: TRBJ2-2; cdr3_nt: TGTGCCAGCAGGGACAGCCTGATCTCGAACACCGGGGAGCTGTTTTTT; cdr3_aa: CASRDSLISNTGELFF
v_call: TRBV4-1; cdr3_length: 14; clone_size: NA; d_call: NA; j_call: TRBJ2-1; cdr3_nt: TGCGCCAGCAGCCAAGATACCCGAGACAATGAGCAGTTCTTC; cdr3_aa: CASSQDTRDNEQFF
v_call: TRBV6-4; cdr3_length: 14; clone_size: few; d_call: TRBD1; j_call: TRBJ2-2; cdr3_nt: TGTGCCAGCAGTGTCACAGGGGGAACCGGGGAGCTGTTTTTT; cdr3_aa: CASSVTGGTGELFF
v_call: TRBV9; cdr3_length: 15; clone_size: NA; d_call: TRBD1; j_call: TRBJ2-7; cdr3_nt: TGTGCCAGCAGCGAGGTAGGGACAGCGACCTACGAGCAGTACTTC; cdr3_aa: CASSEVGTATYEQYF
v_call: TRBV10-3; cdr3_length: 14; clone_size: NA; d_call: TRBD2; j_call: TRBJ2-5; cdr3_nt: TGTGCCGCAGCCCCTAGCGGGAAAGAAGAGACCCAGTACTTC; cdr3_aa: CAAAPSGKEETQYF
v_call: TRBV6-5; cdr3_length: 15; clone_size: NA; d_call: TRBD1; j_call: TRBJ1-2; cdr3_nt: TGTGCCAGCAGTTACTTACCCACAGGGGTCGACGGCTACACCTTC; cdr3_aa: CASSYLPTGVDGYTF
v_call: TRBV4-2; cdr3_length: 16; clone_size: NA; d_call: TRBD2; j_call: TRBJ2-3; cdr3_nt: TGTGCCAGCAGCCATACCGCGGGAGGAGGGGGAGATACGCAGTATTTT; cdr3_aa: CASSHTAGGGGDTQYF
v_call: TRBV4-1; cdr3_length: 13; clone_size: NA; d_call: NA; j_call: TRBJ2-5; cdr3_nt: TGCGCCAGCAGGCGGGCCCTAGGGGAGACCCAGTACTTC; cdr3_aa: CASRRALGETQYF
v_call: TRBV6-2/TRBV6-3; cdr3_length: 15; clone_size: NA; d_call: TRBD1; j_call: TRBJ2-7; cdr3_nt: TGTGCCAGCAGTTACCGCGGACAGGGAAACTACGAGCAGTACTTC; cdr3_aa: CASSYRGQGNYEQYF